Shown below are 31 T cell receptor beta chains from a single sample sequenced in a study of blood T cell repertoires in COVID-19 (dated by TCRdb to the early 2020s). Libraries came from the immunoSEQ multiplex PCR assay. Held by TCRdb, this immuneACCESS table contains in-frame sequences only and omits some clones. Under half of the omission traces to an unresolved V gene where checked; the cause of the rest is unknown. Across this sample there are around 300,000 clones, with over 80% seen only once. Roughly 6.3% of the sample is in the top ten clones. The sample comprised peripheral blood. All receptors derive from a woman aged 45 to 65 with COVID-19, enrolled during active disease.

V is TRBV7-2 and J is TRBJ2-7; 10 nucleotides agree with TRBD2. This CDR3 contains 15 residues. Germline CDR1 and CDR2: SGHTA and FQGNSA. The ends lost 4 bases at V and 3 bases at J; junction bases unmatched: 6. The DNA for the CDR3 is TGTGCCAGCAGCTGGGTTAGCGGGGGGCTCTACGAGCAGTACTTC. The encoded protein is CASSWVSGGLYEQYF.

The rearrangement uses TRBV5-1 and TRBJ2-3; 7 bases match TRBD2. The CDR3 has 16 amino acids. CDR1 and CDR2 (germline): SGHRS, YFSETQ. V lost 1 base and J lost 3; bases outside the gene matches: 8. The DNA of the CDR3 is TGCGCCAGCAGCTTGTTAACGGGAGGCGAAACAGATACGCAGTATTTT. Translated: CASSLLTGGETDTQYF.

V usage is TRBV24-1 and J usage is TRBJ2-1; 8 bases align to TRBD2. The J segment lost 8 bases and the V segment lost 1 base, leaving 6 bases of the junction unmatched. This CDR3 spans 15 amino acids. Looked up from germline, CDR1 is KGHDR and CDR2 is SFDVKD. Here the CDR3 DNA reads TGTGCCACCAGTGATTTAGCGGGAGCCGGAGATGAGCAGTTCTTC. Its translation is CATSDLAGAGDEQFF.

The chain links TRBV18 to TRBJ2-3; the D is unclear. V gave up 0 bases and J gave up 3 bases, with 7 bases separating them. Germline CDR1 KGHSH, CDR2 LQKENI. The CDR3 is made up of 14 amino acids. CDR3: CASSPPAQTDTQYF. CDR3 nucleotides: TGTGCCAGCTCACCACCGGCACAGACAGATACGCAGTATTTT.

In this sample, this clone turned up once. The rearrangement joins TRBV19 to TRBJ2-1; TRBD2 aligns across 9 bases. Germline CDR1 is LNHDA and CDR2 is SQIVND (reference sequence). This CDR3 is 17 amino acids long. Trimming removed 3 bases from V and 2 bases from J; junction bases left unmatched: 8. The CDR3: CASSILTSGRTYNEQFF. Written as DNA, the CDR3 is TGTGCCAGTAGTATCTTGACTAGCGGCCGAACCTACAATGAGCAGTTCTTC.

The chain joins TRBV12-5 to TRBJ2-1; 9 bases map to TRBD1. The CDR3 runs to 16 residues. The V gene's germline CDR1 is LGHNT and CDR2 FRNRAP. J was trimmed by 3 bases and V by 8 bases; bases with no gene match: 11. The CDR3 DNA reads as TGTGCTAGTCAACAGGGGGCAATGATGAACTACAATGAGCAGTTCTTC. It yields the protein CASQQGAMMNYNEQFF.

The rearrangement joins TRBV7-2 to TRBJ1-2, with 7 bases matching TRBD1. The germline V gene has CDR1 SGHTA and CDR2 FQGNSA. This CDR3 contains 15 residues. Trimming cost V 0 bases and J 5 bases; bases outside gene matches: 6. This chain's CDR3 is CASSLAGTGDYGYTF. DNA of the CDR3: TGTGCCAGCAGCTTAGCGGGCACAGGGGATTATGGCTACACCTTC.

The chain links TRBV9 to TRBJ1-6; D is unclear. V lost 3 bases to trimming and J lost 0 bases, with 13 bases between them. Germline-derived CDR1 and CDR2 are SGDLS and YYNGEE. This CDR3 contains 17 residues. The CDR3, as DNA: TGTGCCAGCAGCGAGGCGGAGGGAGGCTCCTATAATTCACCCCTCCACTTT. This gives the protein CASSEAEGGSYNSPLHF.

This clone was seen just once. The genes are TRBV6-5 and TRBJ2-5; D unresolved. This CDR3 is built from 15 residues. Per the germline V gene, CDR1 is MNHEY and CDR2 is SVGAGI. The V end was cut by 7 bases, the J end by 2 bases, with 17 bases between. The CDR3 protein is CASTLSFWAQETQYF. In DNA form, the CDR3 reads TGTGCCAGCACCCTATCCTTTTGGGCGCAAGAGACCCAGTACTTC.

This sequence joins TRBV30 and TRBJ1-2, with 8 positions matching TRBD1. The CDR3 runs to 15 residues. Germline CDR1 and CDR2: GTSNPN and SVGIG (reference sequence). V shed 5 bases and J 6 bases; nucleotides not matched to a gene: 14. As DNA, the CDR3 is TGTGCCTGGGGTCCCCGACAGGGGATAGGGGATGGCTACACCTTC. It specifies CAWGPRQGIGDGYTF. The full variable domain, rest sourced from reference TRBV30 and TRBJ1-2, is SQTIHQWPATLVQPVGSPLSLECTVEGTSNPNLYWYRQAAGRGLQLLFYSVGIGQISSEVPQNLSASRPQDRQFILSSKKLLLSDSGFYLCAWGPRQGIGDGYTFGSGTRLTVV.

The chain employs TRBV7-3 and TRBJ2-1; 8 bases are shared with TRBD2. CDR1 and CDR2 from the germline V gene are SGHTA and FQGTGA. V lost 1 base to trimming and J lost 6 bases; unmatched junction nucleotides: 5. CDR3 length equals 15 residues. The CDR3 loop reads CASSLNGLAGNEQFF. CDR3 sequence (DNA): TGTGCCAGCAGCTTAAACGGGCTAGCGGGCAATGAGCAGTTCTTC.

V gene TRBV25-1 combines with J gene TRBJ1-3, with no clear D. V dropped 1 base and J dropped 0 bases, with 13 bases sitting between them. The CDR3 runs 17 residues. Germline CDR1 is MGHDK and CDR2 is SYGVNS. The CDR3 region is CASSEWVGRNSGNTIYF. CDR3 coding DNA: TGTGCCAGCAGTGAATGGGTGGGCCGAAACTCTGGAAACACCATATATTTT.

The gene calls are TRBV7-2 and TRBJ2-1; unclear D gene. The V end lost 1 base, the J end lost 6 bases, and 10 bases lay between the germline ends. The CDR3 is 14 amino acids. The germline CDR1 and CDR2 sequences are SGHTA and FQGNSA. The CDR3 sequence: CASSLERRPNEQFF. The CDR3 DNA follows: TGTGCCAGCAGCTTAGAAAGGAGACCCAATGAGCAGTTCTTC.

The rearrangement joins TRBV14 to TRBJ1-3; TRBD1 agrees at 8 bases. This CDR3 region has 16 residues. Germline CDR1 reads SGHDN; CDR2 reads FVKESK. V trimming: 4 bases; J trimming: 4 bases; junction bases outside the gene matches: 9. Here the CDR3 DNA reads TGTGCCAGCAGCCCCGGACAGGGAATAAGGGGAAACACCATATATTTT. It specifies CASSPGQGIRGNTIYF.

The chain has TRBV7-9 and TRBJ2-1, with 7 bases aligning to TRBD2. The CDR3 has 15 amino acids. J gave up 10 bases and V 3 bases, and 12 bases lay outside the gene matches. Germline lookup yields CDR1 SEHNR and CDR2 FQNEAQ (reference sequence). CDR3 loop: CASSLAPGTKGEQFF. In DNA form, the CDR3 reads TGTGCCAGCAGCTTGGCCCCCGGGACTAAGGGGGAGCAGTTCTTC.

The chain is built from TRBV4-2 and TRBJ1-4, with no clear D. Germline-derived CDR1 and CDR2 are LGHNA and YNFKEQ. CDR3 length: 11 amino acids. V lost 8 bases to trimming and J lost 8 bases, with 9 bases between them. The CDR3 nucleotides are TGTGCCAGCGGAGGCCGGGAAAAACTGTTTTTT. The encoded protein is CASGGREKLFF.

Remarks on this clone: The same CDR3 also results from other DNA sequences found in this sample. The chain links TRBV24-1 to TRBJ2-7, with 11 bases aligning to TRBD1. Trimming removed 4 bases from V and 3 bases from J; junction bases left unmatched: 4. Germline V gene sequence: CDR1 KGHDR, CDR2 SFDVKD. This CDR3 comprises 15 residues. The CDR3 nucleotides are TGTGCCACCAGTGACTCCGGGACAGGGGGCTACGAGCAGTACTTC. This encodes CATSDSGTGGYEQYF.

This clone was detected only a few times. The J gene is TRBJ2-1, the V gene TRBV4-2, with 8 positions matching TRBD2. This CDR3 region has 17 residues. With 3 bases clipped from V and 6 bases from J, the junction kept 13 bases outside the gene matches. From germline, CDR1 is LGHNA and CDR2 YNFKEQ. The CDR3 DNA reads TGTGCCAGCAGCCACCCCCCGGGGCTAGCGGGTCTCAATGAGCAGTTCTTC. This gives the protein CASSHPPGLAGLNEQFF.

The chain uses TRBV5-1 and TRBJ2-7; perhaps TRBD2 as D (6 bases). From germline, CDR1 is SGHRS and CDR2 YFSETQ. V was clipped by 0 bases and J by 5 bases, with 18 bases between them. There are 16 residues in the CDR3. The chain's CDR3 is CASSLEPAGLTNEQYF. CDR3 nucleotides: TGCGCCAGCAGCTTGGAACCAGCGGGCCTCACCAACGAGCAGTACTTC. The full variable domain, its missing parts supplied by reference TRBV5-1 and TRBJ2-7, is KAGVTQTPRYLIKTRGQQVTLSCSPISGHRSVSWYQQTPGQGLQFLFEYFSETQRNKGNFPGRFSGRQFSNSRSEMNVSTLELGDSALYLCASSLEPAGLTNEQYFGPGTRLTVT.

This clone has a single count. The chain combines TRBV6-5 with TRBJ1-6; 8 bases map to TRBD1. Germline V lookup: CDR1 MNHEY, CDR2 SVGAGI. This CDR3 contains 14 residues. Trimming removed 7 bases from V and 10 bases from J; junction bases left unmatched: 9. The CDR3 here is CASILDRGDSPLHF. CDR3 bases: TGTGCCAGCATTCTAGACAGGGGCGACTCACCCCTCCACTTT.

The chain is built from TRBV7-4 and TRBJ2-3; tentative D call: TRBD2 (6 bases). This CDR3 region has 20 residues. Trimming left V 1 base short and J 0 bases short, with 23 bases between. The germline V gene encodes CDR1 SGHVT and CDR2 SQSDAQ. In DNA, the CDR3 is TGTGCCAGCAGCTTAGTCCCCTATAGCGCGGGACCTTCTAGCACAGATACGCAGTATTTT. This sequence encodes CASSLVPYSAGPSSTDTQYF. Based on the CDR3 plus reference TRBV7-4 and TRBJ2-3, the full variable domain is GAGVSQSPRYKVAKRGRDVALRCDSISGHVTLYWYRQTLGQGSEVLTYSQSDAQRDKSGRPSGRFSAERPERSVSTLKIQRTEQGDSAVYLCASSLVPYSAGPSSTDTQYFGPGTRLTVL.

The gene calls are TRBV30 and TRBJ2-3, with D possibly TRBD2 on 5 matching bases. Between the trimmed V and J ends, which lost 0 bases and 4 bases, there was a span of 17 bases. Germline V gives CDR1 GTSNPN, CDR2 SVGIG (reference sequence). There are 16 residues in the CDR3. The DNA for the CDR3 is TGTGCCTGGAGTGTTGGCCTAGCCCAACGCGCAGATACGCAGTATTTT. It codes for CAWSVGLAQRADTQYF.

The DNA for the CDR3 is TGCGCCAGCAGCTTGACAGGGGGCGGGGCAGAGACCCAGTACTTC. Amino acids: CASSLTGGGAETQYF. The chain couples TRBV5-1 to TRBJ2-5, with 9 bases matching TRBD1. V lost 1 base and J lost 4; bases outside the gene matches: 5. CDR1 is SGHRS, CDR2 YFSETQ, per germline. The CDR3 loop spans 15 amino acids.

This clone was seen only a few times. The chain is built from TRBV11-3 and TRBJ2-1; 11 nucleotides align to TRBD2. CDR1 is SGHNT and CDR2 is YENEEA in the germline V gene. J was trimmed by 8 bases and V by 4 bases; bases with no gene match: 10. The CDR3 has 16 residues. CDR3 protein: CASSSVLAGDYDEQFF. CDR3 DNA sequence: TGTGCCAGCAGCTCCGTACTAGCGGGAGATTACGATGAGCAGTTCTTC.

The CDR3 sequence is CSGAGGLETQYF. CDR3 in DNA: TGCAGCGGTGCAGGGGGGTTGGAGACCCAGTACTTC. The chain is built from TRBV29-1 and TRBJ2-5; TRBD1 is a possible D gene (7 bases). There are 12 residues in the CDR3. From germline, CDR1 is SQVTM and CDR2 ANQGSEA. With 7 bases removed from V and 5 bases from J, the gap between germline ends came to 14 bases.

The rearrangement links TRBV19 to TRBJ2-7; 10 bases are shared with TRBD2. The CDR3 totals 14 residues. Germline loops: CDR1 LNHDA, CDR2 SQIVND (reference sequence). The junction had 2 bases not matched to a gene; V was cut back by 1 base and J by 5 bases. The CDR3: CASSIASGSNEQYF. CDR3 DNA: TGTGCCAGTAGTATAGCTAGCGGGAGTAACGAGCAGTACTTC.

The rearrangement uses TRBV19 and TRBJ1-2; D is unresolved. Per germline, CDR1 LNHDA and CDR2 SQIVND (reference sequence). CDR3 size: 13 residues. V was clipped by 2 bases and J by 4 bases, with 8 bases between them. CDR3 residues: CASSILVSYGYTF. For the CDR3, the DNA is TGTGCCAGTAGTATACTGGTGAGCTATGGCTACACCTTC.

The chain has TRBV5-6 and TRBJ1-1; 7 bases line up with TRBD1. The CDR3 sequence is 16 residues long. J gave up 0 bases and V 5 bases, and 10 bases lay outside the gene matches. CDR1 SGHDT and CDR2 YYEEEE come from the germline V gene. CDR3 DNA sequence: TGTGCCAGCAGTCGAAGACAGGGTTTAATGAACACTGAAGCTTTCTTT. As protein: CASSRRQGLMNTEAFF.

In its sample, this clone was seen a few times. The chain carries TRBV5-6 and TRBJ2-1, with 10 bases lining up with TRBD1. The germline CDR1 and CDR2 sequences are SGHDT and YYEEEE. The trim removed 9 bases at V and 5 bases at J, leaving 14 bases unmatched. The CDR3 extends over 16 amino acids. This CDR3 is CATTKTGGGWNNEQFF. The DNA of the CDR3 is TGTGCCACCACGAAGACAGGGGGCGGATGGAACAATGAGCAGTTCTTC.

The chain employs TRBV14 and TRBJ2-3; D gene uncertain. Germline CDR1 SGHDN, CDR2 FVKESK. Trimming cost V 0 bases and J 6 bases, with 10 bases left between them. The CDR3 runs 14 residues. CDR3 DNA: TGTGCCAGCAGCCAAGAATCTAGGCGGGATACGCAGTATTTT. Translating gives CASSQESRRDTQYF.

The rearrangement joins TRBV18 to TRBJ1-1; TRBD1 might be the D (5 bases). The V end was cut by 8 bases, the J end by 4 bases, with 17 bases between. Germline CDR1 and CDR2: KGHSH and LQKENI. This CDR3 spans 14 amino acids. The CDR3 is CASHRDSLGTEAFF. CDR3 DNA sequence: TGTGCCAGCCACCGGGACTCCCTTGGCACTGAAGCTTTCTTT.